This TCR beta chain was captured by sequencing in a study of blood T cell repertoires in COVID-19. Some clones are missing from TCRdb's copy, which holds only in-frame ones; the method was immunoSEQ multiplex PCR. The data show about 140,000 clones, approximately 84% seen once. There are 14 residues in the CDR3. In germline, CDR1 is SGHRS, CDR2 YFSETQ. V dropped 0 bases and J dropped 10; count of bases not matched to a gene: 4. The specimen was peripheral blood. This clonotype originated in a human donor in a cohort sampled during active COVID-19. The rearrangement joins TRBV5-1 to TRBJ1-6; TRBD1 matches at 7 bases. The CDR3 is CASSLAGGRSPLHF. The CDR3 DNA reads TGCGCCAGCAGCTTGGCAGGGGGGAGATCACCCCTCCACTTT.